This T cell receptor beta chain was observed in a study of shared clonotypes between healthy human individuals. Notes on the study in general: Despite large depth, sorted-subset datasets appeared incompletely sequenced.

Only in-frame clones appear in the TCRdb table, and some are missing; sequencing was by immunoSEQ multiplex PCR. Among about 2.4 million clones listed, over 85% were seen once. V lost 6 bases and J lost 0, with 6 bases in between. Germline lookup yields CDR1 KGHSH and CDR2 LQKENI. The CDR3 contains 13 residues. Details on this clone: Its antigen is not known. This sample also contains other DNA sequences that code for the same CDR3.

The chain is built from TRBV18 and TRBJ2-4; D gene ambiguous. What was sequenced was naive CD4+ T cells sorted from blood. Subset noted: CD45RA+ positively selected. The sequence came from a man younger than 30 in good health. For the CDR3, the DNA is TGTGCCAGCTCCGAGATAGCCAAAAACATTCAGTACTTC. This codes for CASSEIAKNIQYF.